A selection of T cell receptor beta chains follows, all from one sample in a study of patients and donors after allogeneic stem cell transplantation. TCRdb re-called the RT-PCR reads with MiXCR, one entry per CDR3 protein. The table includes 400,000 to 450,000 distinct CDR3 sequences, under 20% detected once. Sequenced material: blood, either unsorted or a sorted T cell fraction (not recorded which). Receptors were obtained from a human donor who was either an allogeneic HSCT recipient or a stem cell or donor lymphocyte infusion donor (not recorded which). It is not recorded whose cells these are; they may come from a transplant donor. Both conserved end residues are part of each CDR3. D genes are given only for firm matches. Clone size, where shown, is once, few, many, or a class for clones that have expanded.

v_call: TRBV5-1
clone_size: .
j_call: TRBJ2-1
d_call: .
cdr3_aa: CASSLVTPLSSYNEQFF
cdr3_nt: TGCGCCAGCAGCTTGGTAACGCCCTTGAGCTCCTACAATGAGCAGTTCTTC

v_call: TRBV2
clone_size: few
j_call: TRBJ2-2
d_call: .
cdr3_aa: CASGLRTGELFF
cdr3_nt: TGTGCCAGCGGTTTGCGAACCGGGGAGCTGTTTTTT

v_call: TRBV9
clone_size: .
j_call: TRBJ2-3
d_call: .
cdr3_aa: CASSAVASTDTQYF
cdr3_nt: TGTGCCAGCAGCGCTGTAGCCAGCACAGATACGCAGTATTTT

v_call: TRBV7-8
clone_size: .
j_call: TRBJ2-7
d_call: .
cdr3_aa: CASSPGTIVSSYEQYF
cdr3_nt: TGTGCCAGCAGCCCAGGGACAATTGTGAGCTCCTACGAGCAGTACTTC

v_call: TRBV5-1
clone_size: many
j_call: TRBJ2-1
d_call: .
cdr3_aa: CASSLAGGIGEQFF
cdr3_nt: TGCGCCAGCAGCTTGGCCGGCGGGATTGGGGAGCAGTTCTTC

v_call: TRBV20-1
clone_size: .
j_call: TRBJ2-7
d_call: .
cdr3_aa: CSARDLGAAAYEQYF
cdr3_nt: TGCAGTGCTAGAGATCTCGGGGCGGCCGCATACGAGCAGTACTTC

v_call: TRBV27
clone_size: .
j_call: TRBJ2-3
d_call: .
cdr3_aa: CASSEWSLSTDTQYF
cdr3_nt: TGTGCCAGCAGTGAGTGGTCCCTTAGCACAGATACGCAGTATTTT

v_call: TRBV5-1
clone_size: few
j_call: TRBJ1-6
d_call: .
cdr3_aa: CASSTGGSSYNSPLHF
cdr3_nt: TGCGCCAGCAGCACAGGTGGGAGCTCCTATAATTCACCCCTCCACTTT

v_call: TRBV12-3/TRBV12-4
clone_size: few
j_call: TRBJ1-4
d_call: .
cdr3_aa: CASNRGEWEKLFF
cdr3_nt: TGTGCCAGCAACCGGGGGGAGTGGGAAAAACTGTTTTTT

v_call: TRBV2
clone_size: .
j_call: TRBJ1-3
d_call: .
cdr3_aa: CASSVENTIYF
cdr3_nt: TGTGCCAGCAGTGTGGAAAACACCATATATTTT

v_call: TRBV5-1
clone_size: .
j_call: TRBJ2-1
d_call: TRBD2
cdr3_aa: CASSIRLAVNNEQFF
cdr3_nt: TGCGCCAGCAGCATTAGACTAGCGGTTAACAATGAGCAGTTCTTC

v_call: TRBV2
clone_size: .
j_call: TRBJ2-1
d_call: .
cdr3_aa: CASIRGTDNEQFF
cdr3_nt: TGTGCCAGCATACGGGGAACAGACAATGAGCAGTTCTTC